The text below deals with one T cell receptor (beta chain). Its target is not known. This record comes from a study of metastatic and nonmetastatic thyroid tumors. In the study overall: Across peripheral blood and tumor or nodule tissue samples taken from malignant and benign thyroid patients, the repertoires were compared with one another.

J was trimmed by 7 bases and V by 2 bases; bases with no gene match: 6. Germline lookup yields CDR1 MNHEY and CDR2 SVGAGI. The CDR3 contains 17 residues. In the original processing: For papillary thyroid cancer, a distant-metastasis classifier was constructed from CDR3 differences observed across clinicopathological groups. TCRdb re-called clones from the PCR reads using MiXCR. TCRdb, not the original authors, processed these V and J calls. The sample carries around 45,000 clones, roughly 4% recorded once. No treatment had been given to any patient before thyroid surgery. General observations from the study: Patients with malignant thyroid tumors reportedly had significantly higher TCR beta diversity than those with benign nodules, in blood and tumor.

Material for sequencing was blood. This receptor was taken from a female donor with papillary thyroid cancer or a benign thyroid nodule (not recorded which). Some clones in this sample may be carry-over from other donors' samples. This rearrangement joins TRBV6-5 to TRBJ2-1; 15 positions agree with TRBD2. DNA of the CDR3: TGTGCCAGCAGTTACCGGACTAGCGGGAGGGCCCGGAATGAGCAGTTCTTC. Its protein product is CASSYRTSGRARNEQFF.